Described below is a single TCR beta chain sequence and its context. No cognate antigen has been identified for it. No base quality information exists; no much larger clone differs at one position. Library method: PCR. The data were produced on a HiSeq X Ten. Through fastp at Q25 and MiXCR, TCRdb rebuilt clones from the public reads, retaining in-frame beta chains. Here each entry gathers all rows of one CDR3 protein and keeps the most common genes and DNA. The table for this sample lists some 20,000 distinct CDR3 sequences; roughly 50% of them were counted only once. In total, the top ten clones hold less than 20% of the sample. Donors were patients with localized lung adenocarcinoma, a subtype of non-small cell lung cancer. Samples were obtained from the margins of localized lung adenocarcinomas. For TCR repertoire analysis, CD4+ T cells taken from tumor tissue were profiled apart from CD8+ T cells.

These data are taken from a study of CD4 and CD8 cells across lung adenocarcinoma regions (dated by TCRdb to the late 2010s). Context from the whole study: To look at intratumor heterogeneity in the T cell receptor repertoire, the study compared tumor centers against tumor margins.

Reading from cysteine to phenylalanine, the CDR3 counts 20 amino acids. Solely the CDR3 DNA is kept, with 60 bases framed from the first base. V ends up 5 bases short and J 3 bases short, with an unmatched junction base count of 15. Reading the germline V gene (reference sequence) gives CDR1 SGHAT and CDR2 FQDESV. In this chain, TRBV11-1 is recombined with TRBJ2-6; 11 bases in the junction line up with TRBD2. Input material: CD4+ T cells from the margin of a lung tumor. This specimen's cell subset or site label, interpreted: tumor margin region. This clonotype originated in a male donor with lung adenocarcinoma. The CD4 and CD8 labels of this study may be unreliable. CDR3 region: CASSPSAVAGGPSGANVLTF. Here is the DNA: TGTGCCAGCAGCCCCAGTGCAGTAGCGGGAGGGCCAAGTGGGGCCAACGTCCTGACTTTC.